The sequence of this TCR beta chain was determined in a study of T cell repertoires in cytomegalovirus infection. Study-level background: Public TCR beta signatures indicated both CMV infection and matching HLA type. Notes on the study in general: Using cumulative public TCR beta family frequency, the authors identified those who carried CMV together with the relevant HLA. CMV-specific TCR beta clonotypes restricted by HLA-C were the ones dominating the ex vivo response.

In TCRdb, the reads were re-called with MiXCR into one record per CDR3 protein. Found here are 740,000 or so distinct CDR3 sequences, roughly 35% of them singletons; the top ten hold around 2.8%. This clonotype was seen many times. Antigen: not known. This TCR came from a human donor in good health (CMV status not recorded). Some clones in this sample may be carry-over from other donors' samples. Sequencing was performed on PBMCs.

In DNA form, the CDR3 reads TGTGCCAGCAGACCCCCAGGGTCTAGCACAGATACGCAGTATTTT. Amino acids: CASRPPGSSTDTQYF. V is TRBV7-9 and J is TRBJ2-3; tentatively, D is TRBD1 (5 bases). Trimming took 6 bases from V and 0 from J, leaving 13 bases between them. The CDR3 runs 15 residues. Per germline, CDR1 SEHNR and CDR2 FQNEAQ (reference sequence).